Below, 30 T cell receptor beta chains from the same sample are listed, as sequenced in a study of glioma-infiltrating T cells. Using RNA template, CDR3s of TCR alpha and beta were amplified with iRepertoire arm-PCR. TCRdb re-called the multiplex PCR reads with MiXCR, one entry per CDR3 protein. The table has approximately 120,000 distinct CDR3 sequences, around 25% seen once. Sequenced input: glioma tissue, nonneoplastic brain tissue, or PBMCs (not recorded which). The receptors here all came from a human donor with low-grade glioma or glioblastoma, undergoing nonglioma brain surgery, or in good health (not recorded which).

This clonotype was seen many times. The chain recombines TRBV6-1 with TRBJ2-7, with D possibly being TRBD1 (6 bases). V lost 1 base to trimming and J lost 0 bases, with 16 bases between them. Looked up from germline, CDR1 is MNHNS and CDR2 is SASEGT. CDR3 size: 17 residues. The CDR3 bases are TGTGCCAGCAGTGAAGAGGGGGTGGCAGGGAGCTCCTACGAGCAGTACTTC. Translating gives CASSEEGVAGSSYEQYF.

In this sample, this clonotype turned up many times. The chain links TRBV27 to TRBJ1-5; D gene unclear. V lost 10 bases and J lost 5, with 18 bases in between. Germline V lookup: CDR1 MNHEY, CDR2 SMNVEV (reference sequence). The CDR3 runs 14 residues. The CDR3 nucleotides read TGTGCCACCCGTGGCCCCAGAGGCGATCAGCCCCAGCATTTT. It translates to CATRGPRGDQPQHF.

This CDR3 is CASSVSGTEAFF. Written as DNA, the CDR3 is TGTGCCAGCAGCGTATCTGGCACTGAAGCTTTCTTT. V usage is TRBV9 and J usage is TRBJ1-1; D gene unclear. This CDR3 region has 12 residues. Germline V gene data show CDR1 as SGDLS and CDR2 as YYNGEE. Trimming removed 1 base at V and 4 bases at J, with 5 bases between.

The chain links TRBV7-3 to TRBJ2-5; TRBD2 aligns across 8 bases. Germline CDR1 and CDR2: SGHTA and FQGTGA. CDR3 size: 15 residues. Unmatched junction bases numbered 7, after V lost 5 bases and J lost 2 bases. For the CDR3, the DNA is TGTGCCAGCAGCCCGGGGGGGGGAAATCAAGAGACCCAGTACTTC. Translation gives CASSPGGGNQETQYF.

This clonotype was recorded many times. CDR3 loop: CASSYTFPTGGSYNEQFF. CDR3 coding DNA: TGTGCCAGCAGTTACACATTCCCGACAGGGGGGTCCTACAATGAGCAGTTCTTC. The J gene is TRBJ2-1, the V gene TRBV6-2 or TRBV6-3; 9 nucleotides agree with TRBD1. Per germline, CDR1 MNHEY and CDR2 SVGEGT. Trimming took 2 bases from V and 1 from J; bases not matched to a gene: 9. CDR3 length: 18 amino acids.

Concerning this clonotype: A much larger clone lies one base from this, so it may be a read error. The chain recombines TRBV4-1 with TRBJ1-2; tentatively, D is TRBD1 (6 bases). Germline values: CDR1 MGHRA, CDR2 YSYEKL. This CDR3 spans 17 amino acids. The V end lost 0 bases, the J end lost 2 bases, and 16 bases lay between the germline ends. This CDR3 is CASSQDYQTGGNYGYTF. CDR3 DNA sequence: TGCGCCAGCAGCCAAGATTATCAGACAGGCGGGAACTATGGCTACACCTTC.

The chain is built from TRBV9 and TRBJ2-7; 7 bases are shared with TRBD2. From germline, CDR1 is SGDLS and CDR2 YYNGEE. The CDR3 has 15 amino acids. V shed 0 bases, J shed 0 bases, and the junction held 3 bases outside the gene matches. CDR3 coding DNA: TGTGCCAGCAGCGTAGGGAGCGGGACCTCCTACGAGCAGTACTTC. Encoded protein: CASSVGSGTSYEQYF.

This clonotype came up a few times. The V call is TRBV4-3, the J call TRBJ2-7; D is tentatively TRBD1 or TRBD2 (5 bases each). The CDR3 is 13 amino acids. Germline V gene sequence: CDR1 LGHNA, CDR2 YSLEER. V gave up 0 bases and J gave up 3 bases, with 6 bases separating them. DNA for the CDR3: TGCGCCAGCAGCCAAGATGGGGGCTACGAGCAGTACTTC. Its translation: CASSQDGGYEQYF.

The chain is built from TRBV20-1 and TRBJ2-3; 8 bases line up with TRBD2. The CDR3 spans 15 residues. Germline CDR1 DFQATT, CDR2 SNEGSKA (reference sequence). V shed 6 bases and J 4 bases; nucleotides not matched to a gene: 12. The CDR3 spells CSAPRLAGMADTQYF. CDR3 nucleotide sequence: TGCAGTGCACCCCGGTTAGCGGGAATGGCAGATACGCAGTATTTT.

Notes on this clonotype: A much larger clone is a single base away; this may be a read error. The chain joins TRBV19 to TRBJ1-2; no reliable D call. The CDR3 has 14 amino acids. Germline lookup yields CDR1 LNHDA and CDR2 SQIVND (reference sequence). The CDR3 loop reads CSSRHGALNYGYTF. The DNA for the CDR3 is TGTTCCAGTAGGCATGGAGCGTTGAACTATGGCTACACCTTC. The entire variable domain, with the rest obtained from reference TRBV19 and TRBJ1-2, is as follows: DGGITQSPKYLFRKEGQNVTLSCEQNLNHDAMYWYRQDPGQGLRLIYYSQIVNDFQKGDIAEGYSVSREKKESFPLTVTSAQKNPTAFYLCSSRHGALNYGYTFGSGTRLTVV.

In DNA form, the CDR3 reads TGTGCCTGGAGTGTGGGGACTGCGCTGGGCAACACCATATATTTT. It encodes CAWSVGTALGNTIYF. The chain couples TRBV30 to TRBJ1-3, with D tentatively TRBD1 (5 bases). This CDR3 region has 15 residues. Looked up from germline, CDR1 is GTSNPN and CDR2 is SVGIG (reference sequence). V was trimmed by 0 bases and J by 7 bases, leaving 16 bases between them.

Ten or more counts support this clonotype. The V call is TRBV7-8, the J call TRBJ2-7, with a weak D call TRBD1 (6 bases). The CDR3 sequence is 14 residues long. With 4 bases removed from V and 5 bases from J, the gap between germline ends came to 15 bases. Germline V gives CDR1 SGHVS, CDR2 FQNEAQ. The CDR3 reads CASSSSGTRDEQYF. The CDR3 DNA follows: TGTGCCAGCAGCTCTTCCGGGACAAGAGACGAGCAGTACTTC.

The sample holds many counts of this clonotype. The CDR3 reads CSARHRVGQETQYF. For the CDR3, the DNA is TGCAGTGCTAGGCACAGGGTGGGTCAAGAGACCCAGTACTTC. This chain links TRBV20-1 with TRBJ2-5; D may be TRBD1 (6 bases). CDR3 length: 14 amino acids. Between the trimmed V and J ends, which lost 3 bases and 2 bases, there was a span of 13 bases. Germline V gene lookup returns CDR1 DFQATT and CDR2 SNEGSKA (reference sequence).

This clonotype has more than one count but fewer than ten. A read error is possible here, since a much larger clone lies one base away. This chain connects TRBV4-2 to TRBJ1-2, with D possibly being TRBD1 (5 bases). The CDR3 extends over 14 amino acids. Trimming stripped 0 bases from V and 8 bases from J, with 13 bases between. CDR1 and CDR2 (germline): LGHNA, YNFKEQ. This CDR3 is CASSQEAGDGGYTF. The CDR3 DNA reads TGTGCCAGCAGCCAAGAAGCGGGGGACGGAGGCTACACCTTC.

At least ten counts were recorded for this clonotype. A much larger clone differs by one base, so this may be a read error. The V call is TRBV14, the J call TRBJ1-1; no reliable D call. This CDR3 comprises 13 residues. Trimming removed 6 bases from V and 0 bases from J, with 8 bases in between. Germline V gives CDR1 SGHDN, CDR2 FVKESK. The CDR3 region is CASSGYMNTEAFF. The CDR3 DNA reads TGTGCCAGCAGTGGTTATATGAACACTGAAGCTTTCTTT.

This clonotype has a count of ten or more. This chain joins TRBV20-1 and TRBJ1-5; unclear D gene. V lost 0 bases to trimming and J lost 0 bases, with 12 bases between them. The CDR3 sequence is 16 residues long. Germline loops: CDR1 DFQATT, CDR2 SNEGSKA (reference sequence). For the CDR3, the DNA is TGCAGTGCTAGAGATAGTAGGGCTTATAGCAATCAGCCCCAGCATTTT. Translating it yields CSARDSRAYSNQPQHF.

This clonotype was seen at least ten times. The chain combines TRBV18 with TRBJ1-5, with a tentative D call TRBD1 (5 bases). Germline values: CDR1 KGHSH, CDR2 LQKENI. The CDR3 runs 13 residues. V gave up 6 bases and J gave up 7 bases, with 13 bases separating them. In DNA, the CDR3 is TGTGCCAGCTCTCCTACAGGAGCGCAGCCCCAGCATTTT. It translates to CASSPTGAQPQHF.

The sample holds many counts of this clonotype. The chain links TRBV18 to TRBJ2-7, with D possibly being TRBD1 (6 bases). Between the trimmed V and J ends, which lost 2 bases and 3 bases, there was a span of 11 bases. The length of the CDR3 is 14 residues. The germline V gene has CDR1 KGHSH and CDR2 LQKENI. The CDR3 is CASSPGNRDYEQYF. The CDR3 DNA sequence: TGTGCCAGCTCACCAGGGAACAGGGACTACGAGCAGTACTTC.

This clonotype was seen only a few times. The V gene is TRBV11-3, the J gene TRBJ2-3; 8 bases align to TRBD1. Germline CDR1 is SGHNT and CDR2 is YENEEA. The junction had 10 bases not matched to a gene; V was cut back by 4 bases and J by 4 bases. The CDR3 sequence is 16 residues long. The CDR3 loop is CASSSGATGEPDTQYF. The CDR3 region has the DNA TGTGCCAGCAGCTCGGGAGCGACAGGGGAGCCAGATACGCAGTATTTT.

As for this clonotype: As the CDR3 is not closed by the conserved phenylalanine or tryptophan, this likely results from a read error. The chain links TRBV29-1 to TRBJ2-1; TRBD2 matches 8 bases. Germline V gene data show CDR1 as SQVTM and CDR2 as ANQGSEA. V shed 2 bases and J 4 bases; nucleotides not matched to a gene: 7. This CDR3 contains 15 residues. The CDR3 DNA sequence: TGCAGCGTTGAAATGGCGGGAGGAGGTTACAATGAGCAGTTCCTC. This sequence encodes CSVEMAGGGYNEQFL.

CDR3 in amino acids: CSARGSQGYNEQYF. In DNA form, the CDR3 reads TGCAGTGCTAGAGGGTCGCAGGGGTACAACGAGCAGTACTTC. This chain joins TRBV20-1 and TRBJ2-7, with TRBD1 as a possible D gene (6 bases). V was clipped by 1 base and J by 5 bases, with 15 bases between them. The V gene's germline CDR1 is DFQATT and CDR2 SNEGSKA (reference sequence). The CDR3 is 14 residues long.

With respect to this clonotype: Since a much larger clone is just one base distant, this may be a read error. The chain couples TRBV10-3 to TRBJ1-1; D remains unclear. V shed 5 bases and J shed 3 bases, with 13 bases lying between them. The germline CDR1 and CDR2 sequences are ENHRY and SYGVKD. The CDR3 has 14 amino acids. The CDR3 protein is CAISRLGEDTEAFF. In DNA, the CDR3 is TGTGCCATCAGTCGCCTAGGTGAGGACACTGAAGCTTTCTTT.

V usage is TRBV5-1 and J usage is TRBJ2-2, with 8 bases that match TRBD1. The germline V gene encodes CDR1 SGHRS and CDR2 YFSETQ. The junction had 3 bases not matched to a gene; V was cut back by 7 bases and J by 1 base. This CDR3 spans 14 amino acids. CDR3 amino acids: CASSGTGNTGELFF. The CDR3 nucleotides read TGCGCCAGCTCCGGGACAGGGAACACCGGGGAGCTGTTTTTT.

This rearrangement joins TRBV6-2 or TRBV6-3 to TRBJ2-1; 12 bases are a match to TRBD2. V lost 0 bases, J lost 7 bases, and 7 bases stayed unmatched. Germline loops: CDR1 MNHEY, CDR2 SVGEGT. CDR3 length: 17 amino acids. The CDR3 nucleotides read TGTGCCAGCAGTTACTCATTGCTAGCGGGAGGGTCGAATGAGCAGTTCTTC. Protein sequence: CASSYSLLAGGSNEQFF.

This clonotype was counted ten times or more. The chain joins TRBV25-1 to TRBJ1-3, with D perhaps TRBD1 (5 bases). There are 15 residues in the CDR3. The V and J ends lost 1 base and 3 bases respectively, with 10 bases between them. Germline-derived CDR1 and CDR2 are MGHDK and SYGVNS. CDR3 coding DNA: TGTGCCAGCAGTGAATCACAGGCCGATGGAAACACCATATATTTT. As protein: CASSESQADGNTIYF. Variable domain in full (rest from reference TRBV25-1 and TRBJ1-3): EADIYQTPRYLVIGTGKKITLECSQTMGHDKMYWYQQDPGMELHLIHYSYGVNSTEKGDLSSESTVSRIRTEHFPLTLESARPSHTSQYLCASSESQADGNTIYFGEGSWLTVV.

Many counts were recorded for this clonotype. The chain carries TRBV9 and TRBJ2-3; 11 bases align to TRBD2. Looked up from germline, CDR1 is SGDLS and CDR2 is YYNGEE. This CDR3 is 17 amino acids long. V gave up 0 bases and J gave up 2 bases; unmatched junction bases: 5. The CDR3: CASSVEPSGRTTDTQYF. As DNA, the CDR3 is TGTGCCAGCAGCGTAGAGCCTAGCGGGAGGACCACAGATACGCAGTATTTT. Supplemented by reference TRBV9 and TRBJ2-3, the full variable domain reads DSGVTQTPKHLITATGQRVTLRCSPRSGDLSVYWYQQSLDQGLQFLIQYYNGEERAKGNILERFSAQQFPDLHSELNLSSLELGDSALYFCASSVEPSGRTTDTQYFGPGTRLTVL.

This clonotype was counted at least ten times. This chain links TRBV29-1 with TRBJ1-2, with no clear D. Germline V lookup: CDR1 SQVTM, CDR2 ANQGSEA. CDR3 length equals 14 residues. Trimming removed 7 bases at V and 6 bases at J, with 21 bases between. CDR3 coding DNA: TGCAGCGCCGGACTCTGGCCCGGTCTGGATGGCTACACCTTC. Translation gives CSAGLWPGLDGYTF.

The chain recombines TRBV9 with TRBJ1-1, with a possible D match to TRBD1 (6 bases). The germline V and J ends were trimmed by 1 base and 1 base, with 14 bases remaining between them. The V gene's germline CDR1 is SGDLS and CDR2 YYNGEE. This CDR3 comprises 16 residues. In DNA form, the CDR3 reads TGTGCCAGCAGCGTAAAGGCAGGGGCCCGGAACACTGAAGCTTTCTTT. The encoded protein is CASSVKAGARNTEAFF.

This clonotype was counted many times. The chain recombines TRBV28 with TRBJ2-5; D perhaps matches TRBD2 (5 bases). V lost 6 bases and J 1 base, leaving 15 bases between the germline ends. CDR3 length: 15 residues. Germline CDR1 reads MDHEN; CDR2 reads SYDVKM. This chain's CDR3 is CASSRLVAGQETQYF. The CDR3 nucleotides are TGTGCCAGCAGCCGACTCGTGGCGGGCCAAGAGACCCAGTACTTC.

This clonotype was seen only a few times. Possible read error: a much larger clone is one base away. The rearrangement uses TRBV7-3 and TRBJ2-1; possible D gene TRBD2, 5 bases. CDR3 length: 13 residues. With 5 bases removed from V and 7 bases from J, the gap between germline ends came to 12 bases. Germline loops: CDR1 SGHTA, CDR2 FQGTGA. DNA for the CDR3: TGTGCCAGCAGCCCCCAGGACTTTAATGAGCAGTTCTTC. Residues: CASSPQDFNEQFF.